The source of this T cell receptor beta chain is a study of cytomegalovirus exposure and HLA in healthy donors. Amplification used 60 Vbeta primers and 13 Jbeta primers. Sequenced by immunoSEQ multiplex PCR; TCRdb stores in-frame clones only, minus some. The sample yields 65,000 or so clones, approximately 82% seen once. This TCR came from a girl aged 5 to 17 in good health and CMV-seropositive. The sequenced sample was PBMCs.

The CDR3 sequence is CASSQTILSTDTQYF. For the CDR3, the DNA is TGCGCCAGCAGCCAAACCATACTGAGCACAGATACGCAGTATTTT. The chain combines TRBV4-3 with TRBJ2-3; no clear D. V lost 2 bases, J lost 0 bases, and 9 bases lay in between. The germline gives CDR1 LGHNA, CDR2 YSLEER. There are 15 residues in the CDR3.